Listed below are T cell receptor beta chains from one sample, sequenced in a study of blood T cell repertoires in COVID-19. TCRdb's table, derived via immunoSEQ multiplex PCR, lists solely in-frame clones and lacks some. Of about 160,000 clones listed, about 88% are singletons. The sequencing sample was made of peripheral blood. The receptors come from a man aged 40-49 years with acute or convalescent COVID-19. CDR3s include the opening cysteine and the closing phenylalanine or tryptophan. D genes are given only for firm matches. Rows give clone size only sometimes, using once, few, many, or a class for an expanded clone.

J: TRBJ2-3
D: .
V: TRBV15
size: .
CDR3: CATSIGGGTDTQYF
DNA: TGTGCCACCAGTATAGGAGGGGGCACAGATACGCAGTATTTT

J: TRBJ1-4
D: TRBD1
V: TRBV30
size: .
CDR3: CACPMGSGGEKLFF
DNA: TGTGCCTGTCCCATGGGTTCAGGGGGTGAAAAACTGTTTTTT

J: TRBJ1-1
D: .
V: TRBV5-6
size: .
CDR3: CASSTVGRVKTEAFF
DNA: TGTGCCAGCAGCACCGTGGGCAGGGTTAAGACTGAAGCTTTCTTT

J: TRBJ1-5
D: .
V: TRBV5-5
size: .
CDR3: CASSLGVSAVNQPQHF
DNA: TGTGCCAGCAGCTTGGGAGTGTCGGCGGTCAATCAGCCCCAGCATTTT

J: TRBJ1-1
D: TRBD1
V: TRBV19
size: once
CDR3: CASSKGGQLMNTEAFF
DNA: TGTGCCAGTAGCAAAGGGGGACAGTTAATGAACACTGAAGCTTTCTTT

J: TRBJ1-6
D: TRBD1
V: TRBV14
size: .
CDR3: CASSWDRYSPLHF
DNA: TGTGCCAGCAGCTGGGACAGGTATTCACCCCTCCACTTT

J: TRBJ2-7
D: .
V: TRBV6-5
size: .
CDR3: CASSYSPGFYEQYF
DNA: TGTGCCAGCAGTTACTCGCCAGGGTTTTACGAGCAGTACTTC

J: TRBJ1-1
D: .
V: TRBV6-5
size: few
CDR3: CASSYSIVNTEAFF
DNA: TGTGCCAGCAGTTACTCAATAGTGAACACTGAAGCTTTCTTT

J: TRBJ1-2
D: .
V: TRBV11-2
size: .
CDR3: CASSLSANYGYTF
DNA: TGTGCCAGCAGCTTGTCAGCTAACTATGGCTACACCTTC

J: TRBJ2-1
D: TRBD2
V: TRBV5-6
size: once
CDR3: CASSWGTSGETYNEQFF
DNA: TGTGCCAGCAGCTGGGGGACTAGCGGGGAGACCTACAATGAGCAGTTCTTC

J: TRBJ2-7
D: .
V: TRBV3-1/TRBV3-2
size: .
CDR3: CASSPRRSDYTPYEQYF
DNA: TGTGCCAGCAGCCCCCGCCGCTCGGACTATACGCCTTACGAGCAGTACTTC

J: TRBJ2-1
D: .
V: TRBV12-3/TRBV12-4
size: .
CDR3: CASSQDQEQFF
DNA: TGTGCCAGCAGCCAAGATCAGGAGCAGTTCTTC

J: TRBJ1-4
D: .
V: TRBV6-2/TRBV6-3
size: .
CDR3: CASSYHQGSF
DNA: TGTGCCAGCAGTTATCACCAGGGTTCTTTT

J: TRBJ1-2
D: .
V: TRBV28
size: .
CDR3: CASSTRSFPYGYTF
DNA: TGTGCCAGCAGTACCCGGTCGTTTCCCTATGGCTACACCTTC

J: TRBJ1-2
D: TRBD1
V: TRBV5-6
size: .
CDR3: CASSAGQGRGGYTF
DNA: TGTGCCAGCAGCGCCGGACAGGGAAGAGGCGGCTACACCTTC

J: TRBJ1-1
D: TRBD1
V: TRBV2
size: .
CDR3: CASRRQGARGTEAFF
DNA: TGTGCCAGCAGGAGGCAGGGGGCGCGAGGCACTGAAGCTTTCTTT

J: TRBJ1-2
D: .
V: TRBV9
size: once
CDR3: CASSGEGPNYGYTF
DNA: TGTGCCAGCTCAGGGGAAGGGCCCAACTATGGCTACACCTTC

J: TRBJ1-2
D: TRBD1
V: TRBV5-4
size: .
CDR3: CASNSRGGFPYGYTF
DNA: TGTGCCAGCAACTCTAGAGGGGGCTTCCCCTATGGCTACACCTTC

J: TRBJ2-1
D: TRBD1
V: TRBV18
size: .
CDR3: CASSGQAVAEQFF
DNA: TGTGCCAGCTCAGGACAGGCGGTCGCTGAGCAGTTCTTC

J: TRBJ1-1
D: .
V: TRBV29-1
size: .
CDR3: CSVVNWGGTTEAFF
DNA: TGCAGCGTTGTCAATTGGGGGGGGACCACTGAAGCTTTCTTT

J: TRBJ2-1
D: TRBD1
V: TRBV7-9
size: few
CDR3: CASSLARFGTGGGFNEQFF
DNA: TGTGCCAGCAGCTTAGCCCGATTCGGGACAGGGGGCGGGTTCAATGAGCAGTTCTTC

J: TRBJ1-2
D: TRBD1
V: TRBV5-1
size: once
CDR3: CASSLEGAGGNGYTF
DNA: TGCGCCAGCAGCTTGGAAGGGGCAGGGGGTAATGGCTACACCTTC

J: TRBJ2-1
D: .
V: TRBV7-9
size: .
CDR3: CASSSTQGFEQFF
DNA: TGTGCCAGCAGCTCAACGCAGGGTTTCGAGCAGTTCTTC

J: TRBJ1-2
D: .
V: TRBV27
size: once
CDR3: CASTTGNYGYTF
DNA: TGTGCCAGCACGACAGGAAACTATGGCTACACCTTC

J: TRBJ2-1
D: TRBD2
V: TRBV5-8
size: .
CDR3: CASSRPSGGHNEQFF
DNA: TGTGCCAGCAGCCGACCTAGCGGGGGGCACAATGAGCAGTTCTTC

J: TRBJ2-7
D: .
V: TRBV18
size: .
CDR3: CASSRDSRGEQYF
DNA: TGTGCCAGCTCGCGGGACTCCCGAGGGGAGCAGTACTTC